The T cell receptor beta chain described here comes from a study of blood T cell repertoires in COVID-19. From germline, CDR1 is MDHEN and CDR2 SYDVKM. V was trimmed by 3 bases and J by 3 bases, leaving 9 bases between them. The CDR3 loop spans 14 amino acids. Here immunoSEQ multiplex PCR was the method, and the copy in TCRdb shows in-frame clones only, minus some. In the table there are around 140,000 clones, approximately 79% of which are singletons. The receptor's source is a man between 35 and 55 years old with acute COVID-19. Source material: PBMCs or T cells enriched from blood (not recorded which). The J gene is TRBJ1-5, the V gene TRBV28; D perhaps matches TRBD1 (6 bases). CDR3 protein: CASSFWDTNQPQHF. For the CDR3, the DNA is TGTGCCAGCAGTTTCTGGGACACCAATCAGCCCCAGCATTTT.